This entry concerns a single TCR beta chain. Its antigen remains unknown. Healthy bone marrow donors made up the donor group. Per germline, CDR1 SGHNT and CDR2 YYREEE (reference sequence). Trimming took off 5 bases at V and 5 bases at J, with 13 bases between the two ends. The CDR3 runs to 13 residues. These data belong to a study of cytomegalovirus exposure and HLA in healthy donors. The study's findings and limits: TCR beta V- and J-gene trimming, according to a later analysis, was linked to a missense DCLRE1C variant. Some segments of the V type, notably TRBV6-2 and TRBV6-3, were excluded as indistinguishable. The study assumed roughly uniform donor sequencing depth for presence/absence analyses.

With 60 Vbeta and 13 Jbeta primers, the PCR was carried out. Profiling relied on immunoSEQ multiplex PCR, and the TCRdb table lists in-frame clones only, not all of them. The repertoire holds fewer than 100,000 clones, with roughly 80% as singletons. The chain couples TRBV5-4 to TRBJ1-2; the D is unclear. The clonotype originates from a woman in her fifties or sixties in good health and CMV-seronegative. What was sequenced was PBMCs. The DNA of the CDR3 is TGTGCCAGCAGTCGGGAACGGGAATATGGCTACACCTTC. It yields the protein CASSREREYGYTF.